A selection of T cell receptor beta chains follows, all from one sample in a study of early stage breast cancer tumors. Produced via immunoSEQ multiplex PCR; TCRdb's table is partial and in-frame only. This table has about 50,000 clones, about 83% appearing once. The specimen sequenced was blood. These receptors were taken from a person aged 45 to 59 with breast cancer. The CDR3 runs from the conserved cysteine through the conserved F or W. The D gene is left open where the match is weak. Only some rows state a clone size, as once, few, many or a class for expanded clones.

clone_size: NA; v_call: TRBV5-1; j_call: TRBJ1-5; d_call: NA; cdr3_nt: TGCGCCAGCAGCTCCCTAAGCGGGGAGCCCCAGCATTTT; cdr3_aa: CASSSLSGEPQHF
clone_size: NA; v_call: TRBV6-5; j_call: TRBJ2-7; d_call: NA; cdr3_nt: TGTGCCAGCGGGGTTTACGATGGGCAGTACTTC; cdr3_aa: CASGVYDGQYF
clone_size: NA; v_call: TRBV5-1; j_call: TRBJ2-5; d_call: NA; cdr3_nt: TGCGCCAGCAGCTTGGTGGGTTCAGAGACCCAGTACTTC; cdr3_aa: CASSLVGSETQYF
clone_size: NA; v_call: TRBV28; j_call: TRBJ1-2; d_call: TRBD1; cdr3_nt: TGTGCCAGCAGTTTATTAGGGGGGACAGCCGCTCTTAACTATGGCTACACCTTC; cdr3_aa: CASSLLGGTAALNYGYTF
clone_size: NA; v_call: TRBV5-8; j_call: TRBJ1-5; d_call: TRBD1; cdr3_nt: TGTGCCAGCAGCAGACAGGGATATAGCAATCAGCCCCAGCATTTT; cdr3_aa: CASSRQGYSNQPQHF
clone_size: NA; v_call: TRBV19; j_call: TRBJ2-7; d_call: NA; cdr3_nt: TGTGCCAGTAGTATAGGCTTAAGCGAGCAGTACTTC; cdr3_aa: CASSIGLSEQYF
clone_size: few; v_call: TRBV2; j_call: TRBJ1-6; d_call: TRBD1; cdr3_nt: TGTGCCAGCTTCGTTGGGACAGATAATTCACCCCTCCACTTT; cdr3_aa: CASFVGTDNSPLHF
clone_size: NA; v_call: TRBV5-1; j_call: TRBJ2-1; d_call: TRBD1; cdr3_nt: TGCGCCAGCAGCTTGGTCCCGGGACAGGGGAATGAGCAGTTCTTC; cdr3_aa: CASSLVPGQGNEQFF
clone_size: NA; v_call: TRBV5-1; j_call: TRBJ2-7; d_call: TRBD1; cdr3_nt: TGCGCCAGCAGCCCAGGGACAGGGTCCTATTACGAGCAGTACTTC; cdr3_aa: CASSPGTGSYYEQYF
clone_size: NA; v_call: TRBV5-1; j_call: TRBJ1-6; d_call: NA; cdr3_nt: TGCGCCAGCAGCTTGGAACAGGGCACCTATAATTCACCCCTCCACTTT; cdr3_aa: CASSLEQGTYNSPLHF
clone_size: NA; v_call: TRBV5-1; j_call: TRBJ1-5; d_call: NA; cdr3_nt: TGCGCCAGCAGCTTGGGCACGGAGAATCAGCCCCAGCATTTT; cdr3_aa: CASSLGTENQPQHF
clone_size: NA; v_call: TRBV7-2; j_call: TRBJ1-1; d_call: NA; cdr3_nt: TGTGCCAGCAGCTCCACAGGGAACACTGAAGCTTTCTTT; cdr3_aa: CASSSTGNTEAFF
clone_size: NA; v_call: TRBV5-5; j_call: TRBJ2-1; d_call: NA; cdr3_nt: TGTGCCAGCAGCTCGCAGGGTTCCTACAATGAGCAGTTCTTC; cdr3_aa: CASSSQGSYNEQFF
clone_size: NA; v_call: TRBV10-3; j_call: TRBJ1-1; d_call: NA; cdr3_nt: TGTGCCATCAGTGAAGGGCAGGGAGGGTACACTGAAGCTTTCTTT; cdr3_aa: CAISEGQGGYTEAFF
clone_size: NA; v_call: TRBV11-2; j_call: TRBJ2-2; d_call: TRBD2; cdr3_nt: TGTGCCAGCAGCGTAATGGGAGGGGAGATGATAAATGGGGAGCTGTTTTTT; cdr3_aa: CASSVMGGEMINGELFF
clone_size: NA; v_call: TRBV5-4; j_call: TRBJ1-3; d_call: NA; cdr3_nt: TGTGCCAGCAGCTTGGACGGACCAGCCTCTGGAAACACCATATATTTT; cdr3_aa: CASSLDGPASGNTIYF
clone_size: NA; v_call: TRBV4-3; j_call: TRBJ2-7; d_call: NA; cdr3_nt: TGCGCCAGCAGCCAAGGGGCGTCGTACGAGCAGTACTTC; cdr3_aa: CASSQGASYEQYF
clone_size: NA; v_call: TRBV5-6; j_call: TRBJ1-2; d_call: TRBD1; cdr3_nt: TGTGCCAGCAGCTTGCCCAACCGGGGAGGGGGCCACTATGGCTACACCTTC; cdr3_aa: CASSLPNRGGGHYGYTF
clone_size: NA; v_call: TRBV10-2; j_call: TRBJ1-1; d_call: TRBD1; cdr3_nt: TGCGCCAGCAGTCTTCCGGGACAGGGCATTGAAGCTTTCTTT; cdr3_aa: CASSLPGQGIEAFF
clone_size: NA; v_call: TRBV28; j_call: TRBJ1-2; d_call: NA; cdr3_nt: TGTGCCAGCAGTTCCCCATCCAACGAAAATGGCTACACCTTC; cdr3_aa: CASSSPSNENGYTF
clone_size: NA; v_call: TRBV11-2; j_call: TRBJ1-1; d_call: NA; cdr3_nt: TGTGCCAGCAGCTTAGAGGTGGCAGGGACGAAGGAAGCTTTCTTT; cdr3_aa: CASSLEVAGTKEAFF
clone_size: NA; v_call: TRBV18; j_call: TRBJ1-4; d_call: NA; cdr3_nt: TGTGCCAGCGCGCTCACAACTAATGAAAAACTGTTTTTT; cdr3_aa: CASALTTNEKLFF
clone_size: NA; v_call: TRBV9; j_call: TRBJ2-3; d_call: NA; cdr3_nt: TGTGCCAGCAGCGGCCCGAACACAGATACGCAGTATTTT; cdr3_aa: CASSGPNTDTQYF
clone_size: NA; v_call: TRBV29-1; j_call: TRBJ2-5; d_call: NA; cdr3_nt: TGCAGCATTCGTCAGGGGGGAGAGACCCAGTACTTC; cdr3_aa: CSIRQGGETQYF
clone_size: NA; v_call: TRBV19; j_call: TRBJ2-1; d_call: NA; cdr3_nt: TGTGCCAGTAGTACCCGAATCGGGCGGGGAAGCTCCTACAATGAGCAGTTCTTC; cdr3_aa: CASSTRIGRGSSYNEQFF
clone_size: NA; v_call: TRBV6-5; j_call: TRBJ1-6; d_call: NA; cdr3_nt: TGTGCCAGCAGTTACTCAACGGGCTCCTATAATTCACCCCTCCACTTT; cdr3_aa: CASSYSTGSYNSPLHF
clone_size: NA; v_call: TRBV4-1; j_call: TRBJ2-5; d_call: TRBD1; cdr3_nt: TGCGCCAGCAGCCAAGGACGGGACAGCCGGTGGGAGACCCAGTACTTC; cdr3_aa: CASSQGRDSRWETQYF
clone_size: NA; v_call: TRBV30; j_call: TRBJ2-7; d_call: NA; cdr3_nt: TGTGCCTGGAGTCTTGGGCGGGGAGGCCTCCACGAGCAGTACTTC; cdr3_aa: CAWSLGRGGLHEQYF
clone_size: NA; v_call: TRBV6-5; j_call: TRBJ1-5; d_call: NA; cdr3_nt: TGTGCCAGCAGTTACACCCCAACAGGCCCCCAGCATTTT; cdr3_aa: CASSYTPTGPQHF
clone_size: once; v_call: TRBV29-1; j_call: TRBJ2-2; d_call: TRBD1; cdr3_nt: TGCAGCGTTATAAATTCCGGGACAGGGGTGGCCGGGGAGCTGTTTTTT; cdr3_aa: CSVINSGTGVAGELFF
clone_size: NA; v_call: TRBV27; j_call: TRBJ2-1; d_call: NA; cdr3_nt: TGTGCCAGCAGTTCACAGGGTGTCGGTGAGCAGTTCTTC; cdr3_aa: CASSSQGVGEQFF
clone_size: NA; v_call: TRBV7-8; j_call: TRBJ1-2; d_call: NA; cdr3_nt: TGTGCCAGCAGAAGTGGGGGGGGCTACACCTTC; cdr3_aa: CASRSGGGYTF